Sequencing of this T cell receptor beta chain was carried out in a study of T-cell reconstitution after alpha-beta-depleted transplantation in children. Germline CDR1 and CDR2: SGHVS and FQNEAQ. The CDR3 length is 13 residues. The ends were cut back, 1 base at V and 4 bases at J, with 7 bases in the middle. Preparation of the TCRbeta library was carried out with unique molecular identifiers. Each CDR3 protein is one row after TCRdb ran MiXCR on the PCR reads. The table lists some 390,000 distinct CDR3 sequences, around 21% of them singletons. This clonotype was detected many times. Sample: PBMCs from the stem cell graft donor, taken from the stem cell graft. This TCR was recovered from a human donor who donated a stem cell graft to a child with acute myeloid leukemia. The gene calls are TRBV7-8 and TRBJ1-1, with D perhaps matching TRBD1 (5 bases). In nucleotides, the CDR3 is TGTGCCAGCAGCTTAGAAGGGGCCACTGAAGCTTTCTTT. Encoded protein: CASSLEGATEAFF.